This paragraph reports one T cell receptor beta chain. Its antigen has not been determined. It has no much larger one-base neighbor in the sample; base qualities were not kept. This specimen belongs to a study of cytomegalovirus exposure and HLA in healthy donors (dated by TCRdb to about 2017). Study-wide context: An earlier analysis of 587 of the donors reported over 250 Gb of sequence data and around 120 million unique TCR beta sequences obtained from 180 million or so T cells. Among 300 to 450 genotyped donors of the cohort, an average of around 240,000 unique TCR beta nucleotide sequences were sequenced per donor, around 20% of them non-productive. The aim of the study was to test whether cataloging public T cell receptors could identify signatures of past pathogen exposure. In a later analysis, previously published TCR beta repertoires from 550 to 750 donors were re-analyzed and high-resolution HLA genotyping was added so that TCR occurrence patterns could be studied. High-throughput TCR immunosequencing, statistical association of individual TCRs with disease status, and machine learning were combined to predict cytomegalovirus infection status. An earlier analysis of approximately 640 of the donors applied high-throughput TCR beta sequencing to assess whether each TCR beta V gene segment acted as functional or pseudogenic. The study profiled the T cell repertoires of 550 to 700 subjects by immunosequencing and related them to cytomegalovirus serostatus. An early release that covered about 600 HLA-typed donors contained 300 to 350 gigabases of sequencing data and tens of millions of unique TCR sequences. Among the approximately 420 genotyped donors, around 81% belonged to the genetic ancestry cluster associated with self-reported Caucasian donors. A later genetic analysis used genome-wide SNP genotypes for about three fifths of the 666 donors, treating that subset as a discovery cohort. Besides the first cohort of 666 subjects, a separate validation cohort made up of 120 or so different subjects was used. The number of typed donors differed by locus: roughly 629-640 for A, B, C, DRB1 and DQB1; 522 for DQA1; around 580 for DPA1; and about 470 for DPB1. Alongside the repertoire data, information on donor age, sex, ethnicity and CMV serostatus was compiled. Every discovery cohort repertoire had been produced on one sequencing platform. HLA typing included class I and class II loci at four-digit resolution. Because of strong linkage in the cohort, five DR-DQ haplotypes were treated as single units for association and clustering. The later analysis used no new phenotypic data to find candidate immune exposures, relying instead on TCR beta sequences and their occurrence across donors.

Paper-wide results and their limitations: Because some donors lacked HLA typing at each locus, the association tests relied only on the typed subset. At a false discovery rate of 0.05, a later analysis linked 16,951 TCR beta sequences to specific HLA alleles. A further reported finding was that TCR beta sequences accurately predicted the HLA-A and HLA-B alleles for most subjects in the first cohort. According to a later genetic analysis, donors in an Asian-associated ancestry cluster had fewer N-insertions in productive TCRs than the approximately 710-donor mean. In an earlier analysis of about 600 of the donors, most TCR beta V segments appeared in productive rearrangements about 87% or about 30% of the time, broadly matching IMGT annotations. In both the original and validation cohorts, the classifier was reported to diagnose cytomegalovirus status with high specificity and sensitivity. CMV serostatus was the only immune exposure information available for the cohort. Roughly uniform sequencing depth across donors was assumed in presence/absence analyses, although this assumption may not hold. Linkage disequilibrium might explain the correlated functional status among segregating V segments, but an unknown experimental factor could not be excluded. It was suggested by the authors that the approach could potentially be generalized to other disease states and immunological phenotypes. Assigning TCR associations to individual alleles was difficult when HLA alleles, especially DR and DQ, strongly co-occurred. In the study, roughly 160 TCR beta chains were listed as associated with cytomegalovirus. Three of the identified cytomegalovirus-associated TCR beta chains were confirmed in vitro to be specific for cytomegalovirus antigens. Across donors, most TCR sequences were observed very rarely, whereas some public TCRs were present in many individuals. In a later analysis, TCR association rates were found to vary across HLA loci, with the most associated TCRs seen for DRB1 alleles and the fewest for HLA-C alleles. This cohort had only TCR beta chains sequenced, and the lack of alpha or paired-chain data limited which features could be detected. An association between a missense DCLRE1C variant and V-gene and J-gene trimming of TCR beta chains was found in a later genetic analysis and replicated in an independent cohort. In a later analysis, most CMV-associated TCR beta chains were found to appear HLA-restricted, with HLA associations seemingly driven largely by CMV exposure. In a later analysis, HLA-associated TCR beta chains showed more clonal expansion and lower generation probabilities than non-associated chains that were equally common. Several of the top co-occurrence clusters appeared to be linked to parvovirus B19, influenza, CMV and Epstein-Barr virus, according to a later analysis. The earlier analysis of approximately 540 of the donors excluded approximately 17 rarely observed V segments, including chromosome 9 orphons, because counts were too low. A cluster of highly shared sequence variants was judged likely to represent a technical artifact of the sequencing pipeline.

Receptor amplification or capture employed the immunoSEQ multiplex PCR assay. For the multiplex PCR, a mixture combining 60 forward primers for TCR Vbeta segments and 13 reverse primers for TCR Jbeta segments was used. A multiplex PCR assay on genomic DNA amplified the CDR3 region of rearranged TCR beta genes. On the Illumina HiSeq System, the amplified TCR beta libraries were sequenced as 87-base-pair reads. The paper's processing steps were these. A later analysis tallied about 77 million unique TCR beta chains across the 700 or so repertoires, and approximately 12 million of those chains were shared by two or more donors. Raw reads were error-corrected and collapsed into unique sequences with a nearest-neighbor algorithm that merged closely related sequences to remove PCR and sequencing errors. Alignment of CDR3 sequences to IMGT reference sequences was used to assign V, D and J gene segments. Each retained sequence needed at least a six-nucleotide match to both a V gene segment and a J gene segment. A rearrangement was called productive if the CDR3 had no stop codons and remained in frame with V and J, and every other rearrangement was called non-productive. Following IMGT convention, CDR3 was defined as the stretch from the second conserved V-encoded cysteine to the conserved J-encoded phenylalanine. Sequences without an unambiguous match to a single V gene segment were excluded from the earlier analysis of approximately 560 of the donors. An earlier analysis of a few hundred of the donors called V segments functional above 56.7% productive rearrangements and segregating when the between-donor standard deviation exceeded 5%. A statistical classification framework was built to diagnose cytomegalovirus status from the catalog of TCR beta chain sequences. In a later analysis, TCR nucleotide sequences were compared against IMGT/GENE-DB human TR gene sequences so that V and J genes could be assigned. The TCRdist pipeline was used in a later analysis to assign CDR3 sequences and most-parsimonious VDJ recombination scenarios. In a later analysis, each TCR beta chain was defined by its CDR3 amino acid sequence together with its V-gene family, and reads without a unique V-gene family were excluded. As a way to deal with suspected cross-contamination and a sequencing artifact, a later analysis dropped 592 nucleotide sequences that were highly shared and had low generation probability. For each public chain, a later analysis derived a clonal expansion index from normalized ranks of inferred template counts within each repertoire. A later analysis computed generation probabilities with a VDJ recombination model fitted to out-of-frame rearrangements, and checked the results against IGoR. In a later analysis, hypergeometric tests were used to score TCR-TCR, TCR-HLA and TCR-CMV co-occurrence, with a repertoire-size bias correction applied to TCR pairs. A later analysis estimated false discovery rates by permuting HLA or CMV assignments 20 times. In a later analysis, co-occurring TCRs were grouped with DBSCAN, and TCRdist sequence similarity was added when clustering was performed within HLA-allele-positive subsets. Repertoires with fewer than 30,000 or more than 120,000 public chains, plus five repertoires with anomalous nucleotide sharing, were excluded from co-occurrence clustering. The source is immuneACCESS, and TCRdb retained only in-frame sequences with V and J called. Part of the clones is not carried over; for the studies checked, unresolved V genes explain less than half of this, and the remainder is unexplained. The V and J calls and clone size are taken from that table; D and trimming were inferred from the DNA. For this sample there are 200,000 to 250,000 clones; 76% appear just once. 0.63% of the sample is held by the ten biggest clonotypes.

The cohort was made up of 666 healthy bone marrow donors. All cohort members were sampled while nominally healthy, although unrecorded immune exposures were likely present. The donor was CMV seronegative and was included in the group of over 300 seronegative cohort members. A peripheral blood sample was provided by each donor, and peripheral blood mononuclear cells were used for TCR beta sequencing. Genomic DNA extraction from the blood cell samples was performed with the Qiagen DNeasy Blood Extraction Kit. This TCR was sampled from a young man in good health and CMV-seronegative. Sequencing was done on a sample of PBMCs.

The CDR3 in this case is CASSPSLGVQSYEQYF. The nucleotides are TGTGCCAGCAGCCCCTCCCTCGGAGTCCAATCCTACGAGCAGTACTTC. The rearrangement combines TRBV5-4 with TRBJ2-7; the D gene remains uncertain. Relative to germline, V is 4 bases shorter and J is 1 base shorter, with 18 bases between their ends. CDR1 and CDR2 were assigned from the germline V gene (reference sequence) as SGHNT and YYREEE. The CDR3 sequence holds 16 residues, the cysteine and phenylalanine included. Of the read, only the CDR3 DNA is kept; its 48 bases are in frame from base 1.